This is a list of T cell receptor beta chains from one sample in a study of cytomegalovirus exposure and HLA in healthy donors. The assay was immunoSEQ multiplex PCR, and TCRdb's table has in-frame clones only and misses some. The sample holds 150,000 to 200,000 clones. The sample consisted of PBMCs. These receptor sequences come from a man aged 30 to 45 in good health and CMV-seronegative. Both conserved end residues are part of each CDR3.

j_call v_call cdr3_length cdr3_aa
TRBJ1-2 TRBV18 15 CASSPDRDVVYGYTF
TRBJ2-7 TRBV20-1 11 CSGLRELEQYF
TRBJ2-5 TRBV30 14 CAWSVQGGRETQYF
TRBJ2-2 TRBV6-1 13 CASRGQGIGELFF
TRBJ1-5 TRBV7-8 16 CASSPLAIAKNQPQHF
TRBJ1-2 TRBV5-6 13 CASTRYPNYGYTF
TRBJ1-6 TRBV7-2 16 CASSLSGTGRNSPLHF
TRBJ1-4 TRBV7-6 14 CASSSQGRGEKLFF
TRBJ2-7 TRBV19 13 CASSVTGRYEQYF
TRBJ1-5 TRBV10-3 14 CAIAGAYSNQPQHF
TRBJ1-2 TRBV9 16 CASSQPIGGDAYGYTF
TRBJ1-2 TRBV6-5 11 CASSPGYGYTF
TRBJ1-3 TRBV5-4 16 CASSLGGQGLGNTIYF
TRBJ2-5 TRBV5-4 14 CASSPGGSGETQYF
TRBJ2-1 TRBV6-5 13 CASRDSGRNEQFF
TRBJ2-7 TRBV7-9 15 CASSLGTGLSYEQYF
TRBJ2-3 TRBV18 16 CASSPNQGARTDTQYF
TRBJ1-2 TRBV7-9 16 CASSITAGSLFYGYTF
TRBJ2-3 TRBV5-1 18 CASSLGGSGGPSTDTQYF
TRBJ2-7 TRBV28 14 CASSPPDRGYEQYF
TRBJ2-1 TRBV5-1 15 CASSLQASSYNEQFF
TRBJ2-7 TRBV2 14 CASSWTDTSYEQYF
TRBJ2-7 TRBV27 12 CASSFQGYEQYF
TRBJ2-5 TRBV27 16 CASSPRLAGLQETQYF
TRBJ2-1 TRBV6-5 13 CASRRQAYNEQFF
TRBJ2-1 TRBV19 14 CASSIWTGYDEQFF